The rows below give T cell receptor beta chains drawn from one sample of a study of cytomegalovirus exposure and HLA in healthy donors. The method was immunoSEQ multiplex PCR; TCRdb's version includes in-frame clones alone and lacks a portion of them. The table records 100,000 to 150,000 clones, roughly 89% of them present only once. The sequenced sample consisted of PBMCs. Receptor source: a woman aged 18-30 years in good health and CMV-seronegative. The CDR3 runs from the conserved cysteine through the conserved F or W. Each record gives: J gene, V gene, D gene, clone size, CDR3 protein, CDR3 DNA. A D gene is named only where the DNA matches it firmly. Clone size appears in some rows only: once, few, many, or a class for an expanded clone.

TRBJ1-6 | TRBV6-6 | TRBD1 | . | CASSPPGQNSPLHF | TGTGCCAGCAGTCCCCCGGGACAGAATTCACCCCTCCACTTT
TRBJ1-2 | TRBV14 | . | . | CASSPDSNYGYTF | TGTGCCAGCTCCCCGGACAGCAACTATGGCTACACCTTC
TRBJ2-1 | TRBV29-1 | . | . | CSVQVANEQFF | TGCAGCGTTCAGGTGGCTAATGAGCAGTTCTTC
TRBJ1-2 | TRBV7-9 | TRBD1 | . | CASSLDRGRIFYGYTF | TGTGCCAGCAGCTTGGACAGGGGAAGAATTTTCTATGGCTACACCTTC
TRBJ2-3 | TRBV7-9 | TRBD2 | . | CASSLTGGLDTQYF | TGTGCCAGCAGCTTAACGGGGGGGTTGGATACGCAGTATTTT
TRBJ2-7 | TRBV2 | TRBD1 | once | CASSSDRGPYYEQYF | TGTGCCAGCAGTTCCGACAGGGGACCTTACTACGAGCAGTACTTC
TRBJ1-5 | TRBV28 | TRBD1 | . | CASRWQGGQPQHF | TGTGCCAGCAGGTGGCAGGGGGGTCAGCCCCAGCATTTT
TRBJ2-1 | TRBV28 | TRBD1 | . | CASSLDRDLREQFF | TGTGCCAGCAGTTTGGACAGGGATCTTAGGGAGCAGTTCTTC
TRBJ1-5 | TRBV27 | . | once | CASSLLASGAGNQPQHF | TGTGCCAGCAGTTTATTGGCCTCAGGGGCAGGCAATCAGCCCCAGCATTTT
TRBJ1-4 | TRBV6-6 | . | . | CASSPQAPNEKLFF | TGTGCCAGCAGTCCACAGGCGCCTAATGAAAAACTGTTTTTT
TRBJ1-1 | TRBV29-1 | . | . | CSVEFEATEAFF | TGCAGCGTTGAGTTCGAAGCCACTGAAGCTTTCTTT
TRBJ2-5 | TRBV6-1 | . | . | CASSGTGTQETQYF | TGTGCCAGCAGTGGTACAGGGACCCAAGAGACCCAGTACTTC
TRBJ2-3 | TRBV28 | . | . | CASGGATDTQYF | TGTGCGTCAGGAGGGGCCACAGATACGCAGTATTTT
TRBJ2-5 | TRBV13 | . | . | CASSWTPDSQETQYF | TGTGCCAGCAGCTGGACCCCCGACAGTCAAGAGACCCAGTACTTC
TRBJ1-4 | TRBV5-1 | . | . | CASSLGGRNEKLFF | TGCGCCAGCAGCTTGGGGGGCCGGAATGAAAAACTGTTTTTT
TRBJ1-4 | TRBV15 | . | once | CATSRGQEQEKLFF | TGTGCCACCAGCAGAGGACAGGAGCAGGAGAAACTGTTTTTT
TRBJ2-1 | TRBV28 | . | . | CASSFRGIALYNEQFF | TGTGCCAGCAGTTTCCGCGGGATTGCCCTTTACAATGAGCAGTTCTTC
TRBJ1-1 | TRBV15 | TRBD1 | . | CATETGDTEAFF | TGTGCCACAGAGACAGGGGACACTGAAGCTTTCTTT
TRBJ2-5 | TRBV30 | . | . | CAWSSETQYF | TGTGCCTGGAGTTCGGAGACCCAGTACTTC
TRBJ2-7 | TRBV30 | TRBD2 | . | CAWARSWTSGKTYEQYF | TGTGCCTGGGCCCGCTCTTGGACTAGCGGGAAGACCTACGAGCAGTACTTC